The subject of this entry is one T cell receptor beta chain. It lacks a known antigen. With a much larger clone just one base away, this may be a read error. Since the CDR3 does not end with the conserved phenylalanine or tryptophan, this likely comes from a read error. RNA was extracted from bulk unsorted tissue and checked for quality with a NanoDrop ND-1000 and an Agilent 2100. Donors were newly diagnosed lung cancer patients admitted for thoracic surgery in China between August and November 2014, without prior chemotherapy. The study excluded patients who had received radiotherapy or chemotherapy before or who had another cancer at the same time. Pieces of surgical tissue measuring 1-2 cm3 were kept in RNAlater solution and held at -80 degrees C until needed. These data originate in a study of tumor and adjacent non-tumor tissue in lung cancer (dated by TCRdb to the late 2010s). About the investigation overall: The cohort included around twelve adenocarcinoma, a couple of squamous cell carcinoma and 1 small cell lung cancer patients. Sequencing produced approximately 130 million productive TCRbeta reads in total, an average of approximately 4 million reads per sample. For each patient, one tumor sample and one normal lung sample were taken, giving under 35 paired specimens that underwent TCRbeta CDR3 sequencing. Using bulk TCRbeta repertoires from over twelve lung cancer patients, the study set lung tumor tissue side by side with matched distant non-tumor lung tissue. Ages among the roughly 15 patients ranged from about 30 to 85 years, there were ten or so men and 5 women, and disease was at TNM stage I to III. The full study reports these points: Only about 15 patients were included in the cohort, and the need for larger samples and more detailed clinical data was noted by the authors. Tumor tissue showed significantly greater TCR diversity (inverse Simpson) than normal lung tissue (about 400 vs 150, P = 0.0075, Mann-Whitney U test). TCR diversity was significantly higher in younger patients, and higher tumor TCR diversity was associated with shorter overall and disease-free survival. Peripheral blood was not sequenced, so blood TCRbeta repertoires in these lung cancer patients were not examined. The top 100 clones made up a significantly larger cumulative share of the repertoire in normal lung than in tumor tissue. The methods do not name the sequencing platform or mention unique molecular identifiers.

V and J lose 5 bases and 4 bases, and a span of 12 bases separates them. The CDR3 spans 13 amino acids, including both terminal residues. The CDR3 DNA has 39 bases and is translated from base 1. According to the germline V gene, CDR1 reads SGHDT and CDR2 reads YYEEEE. Library prep was done by multiplex PCR. Sequencing relied on an Illumina HiSeq 2500. Following protocols modified from ARM-PCR, the researchers constructed TCRbeta libraries through three rounds of nested PCR with primers (Table S4). Before sequencing, PCR products of 200-500 bp were excised from the gel and purified with the QIAquick gel extraction kit. From the authors' description of their analysis: Trimmomatic was used to clean the reads, FLASH was used to merge the reads into complete CDR3 sequences, and MiTCR was used to assign the reads to V(D)J germline segments. Clonal diversity was computed as the inverse Simpson's index with VDJtools. In-frame sequences without a premature stop codon were defined as productive reads. TCRdb ran its own pipeline on the public reads, namely fastp trimming at Q25 and MiXCR clone calling, and kept in-frame beta chains. One record per CDR3 amino acid sequence lists the most common genes and DNA. The V and J calls and clone size come from TCRdb's table, not from the authors' own analysis. The sample yields about 200,000 distinct CDR3 sequences; approximately 74% were counted once. The top ten clonotypes cover about 25% of the sample.

The rearranged segments are TRBV5-6 and TRBJ1-2; the D gene is perhaps TRBD1, on 6 matching bases. The sequenced material came from lung tumor tissue. The receptor was isolated from a man aged 60-69 years with non-small cell lung cancer. Here is the DNA: TGTGCCAGCAGTAACGACAGGTCCTATGGCTACACCTAC. This gives the protein CASSNDRSYGYTY.